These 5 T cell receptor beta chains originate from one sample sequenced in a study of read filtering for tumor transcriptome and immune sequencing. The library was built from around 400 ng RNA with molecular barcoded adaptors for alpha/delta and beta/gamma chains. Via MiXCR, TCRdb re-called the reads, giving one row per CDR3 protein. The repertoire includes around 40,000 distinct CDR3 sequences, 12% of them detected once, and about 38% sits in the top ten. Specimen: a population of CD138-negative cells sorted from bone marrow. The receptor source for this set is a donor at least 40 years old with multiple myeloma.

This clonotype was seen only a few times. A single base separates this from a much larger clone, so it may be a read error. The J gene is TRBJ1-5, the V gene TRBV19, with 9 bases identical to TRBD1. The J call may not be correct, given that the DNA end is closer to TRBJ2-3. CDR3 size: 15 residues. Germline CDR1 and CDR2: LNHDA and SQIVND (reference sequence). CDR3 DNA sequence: TGTGCCAGTAGTATTCGGGGACAGGGCAATCAGCCCCAGTATTTT. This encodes CASSIRGQGNQPQYF.

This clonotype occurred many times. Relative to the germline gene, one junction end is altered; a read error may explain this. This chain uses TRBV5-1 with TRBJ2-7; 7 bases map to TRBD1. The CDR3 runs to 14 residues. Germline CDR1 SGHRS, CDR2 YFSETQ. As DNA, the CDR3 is TGCGCCAGCAGCTGGGACAGATCGTCCTTCGAGCAGTACTTC. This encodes CASSWDRSSFEQYF.

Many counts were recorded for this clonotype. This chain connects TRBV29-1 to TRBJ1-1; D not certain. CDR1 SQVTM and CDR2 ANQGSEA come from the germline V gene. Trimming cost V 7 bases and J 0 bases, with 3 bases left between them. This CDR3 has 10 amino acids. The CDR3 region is CSGLNTEAFF. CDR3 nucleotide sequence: TGCAGCGGGTTGAACACTGAAGCTTTCTTT.

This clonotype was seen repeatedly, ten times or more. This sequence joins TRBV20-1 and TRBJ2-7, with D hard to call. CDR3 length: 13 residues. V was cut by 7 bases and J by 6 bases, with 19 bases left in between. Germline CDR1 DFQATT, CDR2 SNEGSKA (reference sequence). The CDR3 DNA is TGCAGTGAGGGCCGGGCCCCCGATCCCGAGCAGTACTTC. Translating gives CSEGRAPDPEQYF.

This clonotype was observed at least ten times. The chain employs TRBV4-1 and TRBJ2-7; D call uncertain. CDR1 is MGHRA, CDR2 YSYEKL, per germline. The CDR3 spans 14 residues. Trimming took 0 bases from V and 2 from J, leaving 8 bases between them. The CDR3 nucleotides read TGCGCCAGCAGCCAAGAGAGGAACACCTACGAGCAGTACTTC. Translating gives CASSQERNTYEQYF.